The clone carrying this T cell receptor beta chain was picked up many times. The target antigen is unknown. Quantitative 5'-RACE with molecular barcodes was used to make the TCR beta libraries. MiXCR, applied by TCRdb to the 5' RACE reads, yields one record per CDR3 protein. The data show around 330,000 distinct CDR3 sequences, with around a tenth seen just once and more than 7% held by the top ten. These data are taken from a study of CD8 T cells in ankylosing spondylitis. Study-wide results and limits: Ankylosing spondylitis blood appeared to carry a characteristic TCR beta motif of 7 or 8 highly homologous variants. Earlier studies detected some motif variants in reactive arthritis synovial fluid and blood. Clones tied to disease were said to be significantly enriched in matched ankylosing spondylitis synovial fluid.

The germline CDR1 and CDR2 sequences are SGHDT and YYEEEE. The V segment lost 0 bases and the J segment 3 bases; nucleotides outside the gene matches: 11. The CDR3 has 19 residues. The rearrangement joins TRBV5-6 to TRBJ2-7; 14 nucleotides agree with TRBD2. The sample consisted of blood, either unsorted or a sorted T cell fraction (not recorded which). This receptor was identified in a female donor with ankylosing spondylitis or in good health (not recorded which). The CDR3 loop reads CASSLARTSGRHTYYEQYF. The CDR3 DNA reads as TGTGCCAGCAGCTTGGCCAGGACTAGCGGGAGGCACACCTACTACGAGCAGTACTTC.